The next 30 T cell receptor beta chains were all read from a single sample in a study of cytotoxic CD8 clonotypes in ibrutinib-treated CLL. Libraries were prepared by immunoSEQ multiplex PCR; TCRdb keeps only in-frame clonotypes and omits some of them. The sample includes fewer than 400,000 clones, roughly 70% of them seen just once. Sequencing was performed on PBMCs, taken after 36 months of ibrutinib treatment. The receptors derive from a human donor with chronic lymphocytic leukemia.

The chain couples TRBV25-1 to TRBJ1-4; no clear D gene. Trimming cost V 11 bases and J 0 bases, with 19 bases left between them. The CDR3 contains 16 residues. Germline V lookup: CDR1 MGHDK, CDR2 SYGVNS. The CDR3 spells CARTKGKGPTNEKLFF. The CDR3 DNA follows: TGTGCCCGAACGAAGGGAAAAGGGCCAACTAATGAAAAACTGTTTTTT.

This sequence joins TRBV6-1 and TRBJ2-7; no definite D call. V lost 8 bases to trimming and J lost 4 bases, with 9 bases between them. Per the germline V gene, CDR1 is MNHNS and CDR2 is SASEGT. There are 11 residues in the CDR3. The CDR3 here is CASRSLYEQYF. CDR3 sequence (DNA): TGTGCCAGCCGGTCACTATACGAGCAGTACTTC.

V and J are TRBV9 and TRBJ2-3, with D hard to call. The germline V and J ends were trimmed by 0 bases and 3 bases, with 5 bases remaining between them. CDR3 size: 13 residues. Germline V lookup: CDR1 SGDLS, CDR2 YYNGEE. CDR3 residues: CASSVDRTDTQYF. Written as DNA, the CDR3 is TGTGCCAGCAGCGTAGATCGAACAGATACGCAGTATTTT.

The chain is built from TRBV18 and TRBJ1-2; D may be TRBD1 (6 bases). CDR3 length equals 23 residues. Trimming shortened V by 4 bases and J by 0 bases, and 36 bases separated the two germline ends. Per the germline V gene, CDR1 is KGHSH and CDR2 is LQKENI. The chain's CDR3 is CASSLDRLGKLSTRIGANYGYTF. DNA for the CDR3: TGTGCCAGCTCACTCGACAGGTTGGGGAAACTCTCCACACGCATAGGCGCTAACTATGGCTACACCTTC.

The chain employs TRBV10-3 and TRBJ2-1; 7 bases line up with TRBD2. Trimming took 3 bases from V and 8 from J; bases not matched to a gene: 13. The CDR3 loop spans 16 amino acids. From germline, CDR1 is ENHRY and CDR2 SYGVKD. CDR3 in DNA: TGTGCCATCAGTGAACCAGCGGGATCCGGGGCGGATGAGCAGTTCTTC. This sequence encodes CAISEPAGSGADEQFF.

The rearrangement links TRBV5-1 to TRBJ1-6; TRBD1 aligns across 8 bases. The V gene's germline CDR1 is SGHRS and CDR2 YFSETQ. Trimming at V came to 5 bases and at J to 12 bases, leaving 4 bases not matched to a gene. The CDR3 contains 12 residues. This CDR3 is CASRDRGEPLHF. The CDR3 DNA follows: TGCGCCAGCAGAGACAGGGGAGAACCCCTCCACTTT.

The rearrangement joins TRBV29-1 to TRBJ2-1; D is ambiguous. There are 13 residues in the CDR3. Germline CDR1 reads SQVTM; CDR2 reads ANQGSEA. V was trimmed by 4 bases and J by 1 base, leaving 8 bases between them. The CDR3 loop reads CSVVGESYNEQFF. The CDR3 coding sequence is TGCAGCGTTGTCGGTGAGTCCTACAATGAGCAGTTCTTC.

This clone was seen a few times. V gene TRBV29-1 combines with J gene TRBJ1-2, with 7 bases that match TRBD1. CDR1 and CDR2 (germline): SQVTM, ANQGSEA. The CDR3 covers 14 residues. The J segment lost 5 bases and the V segment lost 6 bases, leaving 12 bases of the junction unmatched. CDR3 in DNA: TGCAGCGTCCGAATTGACCGGGACAGTTATGGCTACACCTTC. It yields the protein CSVRIDRDSYGYTF. Complete variable domain (other parts from reference TRBV29-1 and TRBJ1-2): SAVISQKPSRDICQRGTSLTIQCQVDSQVTMMFWYRQQPGQSLTLIATANQGSEATYESGFVIDKFPISRPNLTFSTLTVSNMSPEDSSIYLCSVRIDRDSYGYTFGSGTRLTVV.

This clone was recorded a few times. J is TRBJ1-5 and V is TRBV4-3; D is unresolved. The germline V gene encodes CDR1 LGHNA and CDR2 YSLEER. Trimming shortened V by 0 bases and J by 9 bases, and 9 bases separated the two germline ends. CDR3 length: 13 residues. Here the CDR3 reads CASSQDSLRPQHF. DNA for the CDR3: TGCGCCAGCAGCCAAGACAGTCTTCGGCCCCAGCATTTT.

In this sample, this clone turned up a few times. The rearrangement links TRBV2 to TRBJ1-2; 9 bases line up with TRBD1. The CDR3 sequence is 13 residues long. Looked up from germline, CDR1 is SNHLY and CDR2 is FYNNEI. The junction had 4 bases not matched to a gene; V was cut back by 6 bases and J by 5 bases. CDR3 amino acids: CASRLQGAYGYTF. CDR3 coding DNA: TGTGCCAGCAGGCTACAGGGGGCTTATGGCTACACCTTC.

The chain is built from TRBV19 and TRBJ2-7; 12 bases fit TRBD2. V was clipped by 4 bases and J by 7 bases; unmatched bases: 11. The CDR3 runs 16 residues. Looked up from germline, CDR1 is LNHDA and CDR2 is SQIVND (reference sequence). CDR3 loop: CASSTSTSGRLREQYF. CDR3 in DNA: TGTGCCAGTAGTACCTCTACTAGCGGGAGGCTGCGGGAGCAGTACTTC.

This chain joins TRBV11-1 and TRBJ2-7, with a tentative D call TRBD1 (6 bases). The ends were cut back, 5 bases at V and 11 bases at J, with 16 bases in the middle. This CDR3 is built from 12 residues. Germline assignment: CDR1 SGHAT and CDR2 FQDESV (reference sequence). Written as DNA, the CDR3 is TGTGCCAGCAGCCGAGAACAGGGCTCGGAGTACTTC. Translating gives CASSREQGSEYF.

The chain recombines TRBV5-1 with TRBJ2-7; D is unclear. Trimming stripped 4 bases from V and 7 bases from J, with 15 bases between. This CDR3 has 13 amino acids. Germline lookup yields CDR1 SGHRS and CDR2 YFSETQ. The CDR3 is CASSTSGPWEQYF. The CDR3 nucleotides read TGCGCCAGCAGCACCTCCGGGCCCTGGGAGCAGTACTTC.

A single count supports this clone. For the CDR3, the DNA is TGTGCCAGCAGCTTAGGCGGTGAGCAGTTCTTC. This encodes CASSLGGEQFF. The rearrangement joins TRBV7-6 to TRBJ2-1; D unclear. CDR3 length: 11 residues. Trimming took off 1 base at V and 9 bases at J, with 4 bases between the two ends. Looked up from germline, CDR1 is SGHVS and CDR2 is FNYEAQ. The complete variable domain, with remaining parts taken from reference TRBV7-6 and TRBJ2-1, reads GAGVSQSPRYKVTKRGQDVALRCDPISGHVSLYWYRQALGQGPEFLTYFNYEAQQDKSGLPNDRFSAERPEGSISTLTIQRTEQRDSAMYRCASSLGGEQFFGPGTRLTVL.

The chain combines TRBV7-2 with TRBJ2-1; D perhaps matches TRBD2 (5 bases). The germline CDR1 and CDR2 sequences are SGHTA and FQGNSA. V was clipped by 1 base and J by 7 bases, with 14 bases between them. The CDR3 extends over 15 amino acids. CDR3 DNA: TGTGCCAGCAGCTTAGAGCTATCGTGGGAGAATGAGCAGTTCTTC. It codes for CASSLELSWENEQFF.

This clone was seen only a few times. The V and J genes are TRBV18 and TRBJ1-2, with 7 positions matching TRBD1. CDR1 and CDR2 (germline): KGHSH, LQKENI. V was clipped by 3 bases and J by 6 bases; unmatched bases: 7. The CDR3 contains 14 residues. The CDR3 bases are TGTGCCAGCTCACCCGCCGTCGGGACAGATGGCTACACCTTC. Protein product: CASSPAVGTDGYTF.

The chain carries TRBV6-5 and TRBJ2-3; D might be TRBD2 (6 bases). Germline values: CDR1 MNHEY, CDR2 SVGAGI. The CDR3 is made up of 14 amino acids. Trimming pared 6 bases from V and 7 bases from J, leaving 17 bases between. DNA for the CDR3: TGTGCCAGCAGCCGGGACTTCGCTGGGTATACGCAGTATTTT. This codes for CASSRDFAGYTQYF.

The table lists this clone with a few counts. The chain carries TRBV15 and TRBJ2-1; no reliable D call. The V and J ends lost 5 bases and 3 bases respectively, with 2 bases between them. The CDR3 extends over 11 amino acids. Germline V CDR1 and CDR2: LNHNV, YYDKDF (reference sequence). DNA of the CDR3: TGTGCCACCAGCGACTACAATGAGCAGTTCTTC. It translates to CATSDYNEQFF.

This chain connects TRBV9 to TRBJ2-2, with 10 bases lining up with TRBD2. The CDR3 is 16 amino acids. V trimming: 0 bases; J trimming: 6 bases; junction bases outside the gene matches: 5. Germline lookup yields CDR1 SGDLS and CDR2 YYNGEE. The CDR3 reads CASSVGAGGPPGELFF. The CDR3 DNA reads TGTGCCAGCAGCGTAGGAGCGGGAGGGCCCCCCGGGGAGCTGTTTTTT.

The CDR3 loop is CASRPIRSTEAFF. In DNA form, the CDR3 reads TGTGCCAGCAGGCCAATCAGGAGTACTGAAGCTTTCTTT. This sequence joins TRBV25-1 and TRBJ1-1; D is ambiguous. Trimming took off 6 bases at V and 5 bases at J, with 13 bases between the two ends. Germline V CDR1 and CDR2: MGHDK, SYGVNS. The CDR3 contains 13 residues.

This clone appeared a few times. The chain employs TRBV4-1 and TRBJ2-7, with 7 bases that match TRBD1. The CDR3 sequence is 15 residues long. Germline CDR1 is MGHRA and CDR2 is YSYEKL. V shed 2 bases and J 2 bases; nucleotides not matched to a gene: 6. CDR3 nucleotide sequence: TGCGCCAGCAGCCAATTGGGACAGCCAGCCTACGAGCAGTACTTC. Translating it yields CASSQLGQPAYEQYF.

The chain recombines TRBV6-1 with TRBJ2-2; D is possibly TRBD1 (5 bases). This CDR3 is 13 amino acids long. The germline V gene encodes CDR1 MNHNS and CDR2 SASEGT. V dropped 6 bases and J dropped 5 bases, with 10 bases sitting between them. CDR3 residues: CASSIRVTGELFF. CDR3 sequence (DNA): TGTGCCAGCAGCATCAGGGTTACCGGGGAGCTGTTTTTT.

V and J are TRBV27 and TRBJ2-7; D remains unclear. Trimming stripped 8 bases from V and 0 bases from J, with 5 bases between. Per germline, CDR1 MNHEY and CDR2 SMNVEV (reference sequence). The CDR3 runs to 11 residues. For the CDR3, the DNA is TGTGCCAGCGGTGTCTCCTACGAGCAGTACTTC. Amino acids: CASGVSYEQYF.

This sequence joins TRBV11-2 and TRBJ1-1; possible D gene TRBD1, 6 bases. From germline, CDR1 is SGHAT and CDR2 FQNNGV. This CDR3 contains 15 residues. Trimming removed 3 bases at V and 12 bases at J, with 23 bases between. This CDR3 reads CASSFKATGFSITFF. DNA for the CDR3: TGTGCCAGCAGCTTCAAGGCCACAGGGTTTTCAATTACTTTCTTT.

The chain links TRBV7-8 to TRBJ1-6; no clear D. The CDR3 loop spans 18 amino acids. Germline CDR1 is SGHVS and CDR2 is FQNEAQ. V lost 4 bases and J lost 6, with 22 bases in between. The CDR3 DNA follows: TGTGCCAGCAGCTCCCGGCGTCGGGGATCGGGCTTTAATTCACCCCTCCACTTT. Translating it yields CASSSRRRGSGFNSPLHF. Complete variable domain (other parts from reference TRBV7-8 and TRBJ1-6): GAGVSQSPRYKVAKRGQDVALRCDPISGHVSLFWYQQALGQGPEFLTYFQNEAQLDKSGLPSDRFFAERPEGSVSTLKIQRTQQEDSAVYLCASSSRRRGSGFNSPLHFGNGTRLTVT.

This clone was detected only a few times. This chain uses TRBV7-6 with TRBJ2-5, with 8 bases that match TRBD2. Germline assignment: CDR1 SGHVS and CDR2 FNYEAQ. This CDR3 is 21 amino acids long. After removal of 3 bases from V and 5 bases from J, the junction contained 26 bases not matched to a gene. CDR3: CASSLTWRGAGAGPSKETQYF. As DNA, the CDR3 is TGTGCCAGCAGCTTGACCTGGCGAGGAGCGGGAGCGGGGCCCTCCAAGGAGACCCAGTACTTC.

The table lists this clone with a few counts. The chain links TRBV5-4 to TRBJ2-2, with D possibly matching TRBD2 (7 bases). The germline CDR1 and CDR2 sequences are SGHNT and YYREEE (reference sequence). The CDR3 has 16 residues. Trimming stripped 4 bases from V and 5 bases from J, with 18 bases between. The CDR3 DNA sequence: TGTGCCAGCAGCCCCCGGGGGGCGGGAGTAACCGGGGAGCTGTTTTTT. Protein: CASSPRGAGVTGELFF.

The chain combines TRBV5-1 with TRBJ2-6; perhaps TRBD2 as D (7 bases). The CDR3 has 20 amino acids. V shed 0 bases and J shed 0 bases, with 19 bases lying between them. Per germline, CDR1 SGHRS and CDR2 YFSETQ. CDR3 residues: CASSLARWGGPLSGANVLTF. DNA of the CDR3: TGCGCCAGCAGCTTGGCACGTTGGGGGGGGCCCCTCTCTGGGGCCAACGTCCTGACTTTC. Variable domain in full (rest from reference TRBV5-1 and TRBJ2-6): KAGVTQTPRYLIKTRGQQVTLSCSPISGHRSVSWYQQTPGQGLQFLFEYFSETQRNKGNFPGRFSGRQFSNSRSEMNVSTLELGDSALYLCASSLARWGGPLSGANVLTFGAGSRLTVL.

This clone has a handful of counts. The chain recombines TRBV5-1 with TRBJ2-6; D is ambiguous. Germline CDR1 and CDR2: SGHRS and YFSETQ. This CDR3 is 15 amino acids long. V shed 1 base and J shed 3 bases, with 8 bases lying between them. The CDR3 DNA sequence: TGCGCCAGCAGCTTGACGGGTGGTGGGGCCAACGTCCTGACTTTC. It yields the protein CASSLTGGGANVLTF.

This clone was seen only a few times. The J gene is TRBJ1-2, the V gene TRBV4-1; D gene ambiguous. Germline CDR1 reads MGHRA; CDR2 reads YSYEKL. V gave up 1 base and J gave up 4 bases, with 10 bases separating them. The CDR3 has 14 residues. CDR3 nucleotides: TGCGCCAGCAGCCAAGCGGACGGATTCTATGGCTACACCTTC. This sequence encodes CASSQADGFYGYTF.